This T cell receptor beta chain was observed in a study of T cell responses to AZD1222 COVID-19 vaccine. TCRdb's copy holds only in-frame clones and misses some; the assay was immunoSEQ multiplex PCR. The sample includes about 120,000 clones, under 85% seen only once; the top ten take around 6.2%. J gave up 0 bases and V 4 bases, and 10 bases lay outside the gene matches. There are 18 residues in the CDR3. Germline CDR1 and CDR2: MNHEY and SVGEGT. This clonotype was obtained from an adult in good health. The specimen comprised peripheral blood, sampled on day 0 of AZD1222 vaccination. V is TRBV6-2 or TRBV6-3 and J is TRBJ2-4, with 9 bases that match TRBD1. The DNA for the CDR3 is TGTGCCAGCAGTTTTAGGACAGGGGCGAACCTAGCCAAAAACATTCAGTACTTC. This encodes CASSFRTGANLAKNIQYF.